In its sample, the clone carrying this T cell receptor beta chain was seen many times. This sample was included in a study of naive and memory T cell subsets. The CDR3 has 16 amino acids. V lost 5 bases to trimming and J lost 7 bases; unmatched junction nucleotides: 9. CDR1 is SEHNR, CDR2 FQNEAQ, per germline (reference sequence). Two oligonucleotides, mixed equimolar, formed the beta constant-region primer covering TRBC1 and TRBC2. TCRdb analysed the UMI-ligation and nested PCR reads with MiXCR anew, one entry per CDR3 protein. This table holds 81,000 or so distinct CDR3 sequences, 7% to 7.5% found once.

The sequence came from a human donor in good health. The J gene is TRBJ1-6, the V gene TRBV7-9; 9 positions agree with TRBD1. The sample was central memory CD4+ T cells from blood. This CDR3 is CASSLSTGGGNSPLHF. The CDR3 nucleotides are TGTGCCAGCAGCCTTTCGACAGGGGGAGGCAATTCACCCCTCCACTTT.